This passage covers 31 T cell receptor beta chains from one sample sequenced in a study of Graves' ophthalmopathy and Graves' hyperthyroidism. Amplified TCR beta CDR3 regions were obtained using RNA transcripts as template. The workflow started with a first-round RT-PCR run with HTBI primers and then moved on to a second-round multiplex PCR. TCRdb ran MiXCR on the multiplex PCR reads and lists one entry per CDR3 protein. The repertoire holds roughly 1.1 million distinct CDR3 sequences, 35% to 45% seen once, with approximately 12% in the top ten. The source material was peripheral blood or thyroid tissue (not recorded which). These receptors were obtained from an adult man with Graves' hyperthyroidism.

The CDR3: CSVDSGNTF. As DNA, the CDR3 is TGCAGCGTGGACTCTGGAAACACCTTC. The J gene is TRBJ1-2, the V gene TRBV29-1; D remains unclear. The CDR3 consists of 9 residues. The V end lost 6 bases, the J end lost 12 bases, and 11 bases lay between the germline ends. Germline CDR1 and CDR2: SQVTM and ANQGSEA.

As concerns this clonotype: A much larger clone differs by one base, so this may be a read error. The CDR3 end shows no conserved phenylalanine or tryptophan, and so a read error is likely. V is TRBV7-9 and J is TRBJ1-6; D gene uncertain. Trimming left V 3 bases short and J 7 bases short, with 10 bases between. Germline values: CDR1 SEHNR, CDR2 FQNEAQ (reference sequence). The CDR3 totals 14 residues. CDR3 sequence: CASSLPTSNSPLHL. The CDR3 bases are TGTGCCAGCAGCTTGCCGACCTCGAATTCACCCCTCCACCTT.

This clonotype occurred many times. V is TRBV5-1 and J is TRBJ2-2; the D gene is possibly TRBD1 (6 bases). CDR3 length: 17 amino acids. Looked up from germline, CDR1 is SGHRS and CDR2 is YFSETQ. Trimming pared 0 bases from V and 0 bases from J, leaving 12 bases between. CDR3 loop: CASSLVQGHANTGELFF. The CDR3, as DNA: TGCGCCAGCAGCTTGGTTCAGGGACACGCGAACACCGGGGAGCTGTTTTTT.

This chain joins TRBV10-3 and TRBJ2-5; 15 bases fit TRBD2. The germline V gene has CDR1 ENHRY and CDR2 SYGVKD. CDR3 length: 17 amino acids. Trimming removed 10 bases from V and 2 bases from J; junction bases left unmatched: 11. As DNA, the CDR3 is TGTGCCACGACACCGGGACTAGCGGGGGGACAACAAGAGACCCAGTACTTC. Its translation: CATTPGLAGGQQETQYF.

This clonotype occurred a few times. The rearrangement links TRBV5-5 to TRBJ1-1; D unclear. This CDR3 has 13 residues. V dropped 3 bases and J dropped 4 bases, with 10 bases sitting between them. CDR1 is SGHKS, CDR2 YYEKEE, per germline (reference sequence). As DNA, the CDR3 is TGTGCCAGCAGCTGGTGGGCTGGCACTGAAGCTTTCTTT. Protein: CASSWWAGTEAFF.

The chain has TRBV10-3 and TRBJ1-2; TRBD1 aligns across 12 bases. The ends lost 4 bases at V and 8 bases at J; junction bases unmatched: 11. This CDR3 comprises 16 residues. Per germline, CDR1 ENHRY and CDR2 SYGVKD. The CDR3 DNA sequence: TGTGCCATCAGTGCCCGCACCGGGACAGGGGGCGAAGGCTACACCTTC. It encodes CAISARTGTGGEGYTF.

Turning to this clonotype: This may be a read error: a much more frequent sequence differs by one nucleotide. This rearrangement joins TRBV2 to TRBJ1-4; D is undetermined. This CDR3 is 14 amino acids long. CDR1 SNHLY and CDR2 FYNNEI come from the germline V gene. The CDR3 region has the DNA TGTGCCAGCGTCCTCCGGGAGACTAGTGAAAAACTGTTTTTT. It codes for CASVLRETSEKLFF.

On this clonotype: A read error may account for a junction end that differs from germline. This rearrangement joins TRBV20-1 to TRBJ2-7, with D tentatively TRBD2 (7 bases). This CDR3 has 14 amino acids. CDR1 and CDR2 from the germline V gene are DFQATT and SNEGSKA (reference sequence). The CDR3 protein is CSARDMGGPYEQHF. The DNA for the CDR3 is TGCAGTGCTAGAGATATGGGGGGGCCCTACGAGCAGCACTTC.

The gene calls are TRBV29-1 and TRBJ1-2; D gene unclear. From germline, CDR1 is SQVTM and CDR2 ANQGSEA. Trimming removed 5 bases at V and 4 bases at J, with 26 bases between. The CDR3 runs 17 residues. The CDR3 protein is CSVLRPMNTGGVYGYTF. CDR3 coding DNA: TGCAGCGTTCTCAGGCCCATGAACACTGGAGGCGTCTATGGCTACACCTTC.

The rearrangement joins TRBV7-2 to TRBJ1-1; possibly TRBD1 for D (5 bases). Trimming left V 6 bases short and J 8 bases short, with 16 bases between. Germline V gene sequence: CDR1 SGHTA, CDR2 FQGNSA. The length of the CDR3 is 13 residues. This CDR3 is CASSQAAGSEAFF. For the CDR3, the DNA is TGTGCCAGCAGTCAAGCAGCAGGGTCCGAAGCTTTCTTT. Based on the CDR3 plus reference TRBV7-2 and TRBJ1-1, the full variable domain is GAGVSQSPSNKVTEKGKDVELRCDPISGHTALYWYRQSLGQGLEFLIYFQGNSAPDKSGLPSDRFSAERTGGSVSTLTIQRTQQEDSAVYLCASSQAAGSEAFFGQGTRLTVV.

The table lists this clonotype with a few counts. The chain combines TRBV29-1 with TRBJ2-5, with a weak D call TRBD2 (5 bases). With the DNA end fitting TRBJ2-7 better, the J assignment may be wrong. Germline V CDR1 and CDR2: SQVTM, ANQGSEA. This CDR3 has 15 residues. CDR3 sequence reads: CSVGEGSRQPGEQYF. DNA for the CDR3: TGCAGCGTTGGAGAGGGAAGTCGTCAGCCCGGCGAGCAGTACTTC.

This clonotype has just one count. At one of its ends the junction is not consistent with the germline gene, which may arise from a read error. This chain joins TRBV7-3 and TRBJ2-7; D may be TRBD1 or TRBD2 (6 bases each). The CDR3 loop spans 15 amino acids. The germline CDR1 and CDR2 sequences are SGHTA and FQGTGA. CDR3: CASSQEVRGGYEQYF. CDR3 DNA sequence: TGCGCCAGCAGCCAAGAAGTCAGGGGAGGCTACGAGCAGTACTTC.

This clonotype was recorded at least ten times. V usage is TRBV20-1 and J usage is TRBJ2-5; D call uncertain. V was shortened by 0 bases and J by 1 base, with 9 bases between the two germline ends. The CDR3 is made up of 14 amino acids. Germline CDR1 DFQATT, CDR2 SNEGSKA (reference sequence). The CDR3 DNA sequence: TGCAGTGCTAGAGATGAAGTGATCCAAGAGACCCAGTACTTC. This codes for CSARDEVIQETQYF.

As for this clonotype: This may be a read error, as it is one base from a much larger clone. The genes are TRBV7-2 and TRBJ2-2; tentatively, D is TRBD1 or TRBD2 (5 bases each). Trimming stripped 5 bases from V and 3 bases from J, with 13 bases between. Per germline, CDR1 SGHTA and CDR2 FQGNSA. The CDR3 has 15 amino acids. As DNA, the CDR3 is TGTGCCAGCAGCAGACCCGGGACCTACACCGGGGAGCTGTTTTTT. This sequence encodes CASSRPGTYTGELFF.

This clonotype was picked up many times. The chain carries TRBV10-3 and TRBJ2-5; no reliable D call. Germline values: CDR1 ENHRY, CDR2 SYGVKD. V lost 5 bases and J lost 0, with 10 bases in between. The CDR3 covers 14 residues. CDR3 DNA sequence: TGTGCCATCAGTACCCTGGAACACCAAGAGACCCAGTACTTC. As protein: CAISTLEHQETQYF.

In regard to this clonotype: This may come from a read error, since a much larger clone is one base off. The chain uses TRBV12-3 or TRBV12-4 and TRBJ1-2; weak D call: TRBD1 (5 bases). V gave up 6 bases and J gave up 8 bases, with 19 bases separating them. The CDR3 length is 14 residues. The CDR3 loop is CASSRTQGGRGYTF. CDR3 nucleotides: TGTGCCAGCAGCCGCACCCAGGGAGGTCGCGGCTACACCTTC.

V gene TRBV10-3 combines with J gene TRBJ2-1; possible D gene TRBD2, 5 bases. CDR1 and CDR2 from the germline V gene are ENHRY and SYGVKD. V lost 8 bases, J lost 10 bases, and 9 bases lay in between. This CDR3 is built from 10 residues. The CDR3 loop reads CAIGSGEQFF. The CDR3 DNA reads as TGTGCCATCGGATCGGGAGAGCAGTTCTTC.

This clonotype came up once. This sequence joins TRBV6-1 and TRBJ2-5; 9 bases align to TRBD1. The CDR3 covers 15 residues. Germline V gene lookup returns CDR1 MNHNS and CDR2 SASEGT. Trimming took 6 bases from V and 7 from J; bases not matched to a gene: 12. CDR3 in DNA: TGTGCCAGCAGCCAACCGGGACAGGGCGGTTTGACCCAGTACTTC. Protein sequence: CASSQPGQGGLTQYF.

The chain couples TRBV12-3 or TRBV12-4 to TRBJ1-6; D perhaps matches TRBD1 (6 bases). The CDR3 sequence is 15 residues long. The ends were cut back, 6 bases at V and 6 bases at J, with 15 bases in the middle. This CDR3 reads CASRPQGLGNSPLHF. The CDR3 coding sequence is TGTGCCAGCAGGCCACAGGGCTTGGGTAATTCACCCCTCCACTTT.

There are a few counts of this clonotype. This rearrangement joins TRBV25-1 to TRBJ1-2; D is unclear. Looked up from germline, CDR1 is MGHDK and CDR2 is SYGVNS. The V end was cut by 8 bases, the J end by 9 bases, with 19 bases between. There are 13 residues in the CDR3. In DNA form, the CDR3 reads TGTGCCAGCGTTGAAGGTTCGGGAGGAAGCTACACCTTC. Amino acid sequence: CASVEGSGGSYTF.

This clonotype was seen at least ten times. The rearrangement links TRBV7-8 to TRBJ1-6; unclear D gene. Trimming shortened V by 0 bases and J by 10 bases, and 13 bases separated the two germline ends. Germline lookup yields CDR1 SGHVS and CDR2 FQNEAQ. CDR3 size: 15 residues. CDR3 protein: CASSLADITRSPLHF. The CDR3 nucleotides read TGTGCCAGCAGCTTAGCTGACATCACGAGGTCACCCCTCCACTTT. Filled out from reference TRBV7-8 and TRBJ1-6, the complete variable domain reads GAGVSQSPRYKVAKRGQDVALRCDPISGHVSLFWYQQALGQGPEFLTYFQNEAQLDKSGLPSDRFFAERPEGSVSTLKIQRTQQEDSAVYLCASSLADITRSPLHFGNGTRLTVT.

This clonotype was detected ten times or more. The chain carries TRBV7-9 and TRBJ2-5; no reliable D call. Germline V lookup: CDR1 SEHNR, CDR2 FQNEAQ (reference sequence). V lost 10 bases to trimming and J lost 4 bases, with 19 bases between them. The CDR3 runs 14 residues. CDR3 in DNA: TGTGCCACCACCCCTCTGGGTCCGGGAGAGACCCAGTACTTC. Translation gives CATTPLGPGETQYF.

The V call is TRBV19, the J call TRBJ1-2, with 11 nucleotides matching TRBD1. Germline CDR1 LNHDA, CDR2 SQIVND (reference sequence). Trimming cost V 4 bases and J 12 bases; bases outside gene matches: 10. The length of the CDR3 is 14 residues. The CDR3 spells CASSTGQGAQADTF. The DNA of the CDR3 is TGTGCCAGTAGTACCGGACAGGGGGCGCAGGCTGACACCTTC.

Note on this clonotype: The junction departs from the called germline gene at one end, perhaps through a read error. This chain connects TRBV7-2 to TRBJ2-5, with D unclear. Germline V CDR1 and CDR2: SGHTA, FQGNSA. The CDR3 has 12 amino acids. The CDR3 loop reads CASSALQETQCF. The CDR3 DNA reads TGTGCCAGCTCGGCGTTGCAAGAGACCCAGTGCTTC.

This clonotype was counted ten times or more. This chain links TRBV6-5 with TRBJ1-4; perhaps TRBD1 as D (6 bases). V dropped 3 bases and J dropped 8 bases, with 13 bases sitting between them. The germline V gene encodes CDR1 MNHEY and CDR2 SVGAGI. The CDR3 has 14 residues. The CDR3 loop is CASSYVGAGEKLFF. Here the CDR3 DNA reads TGTGCCAGCAGTTATGTGGGGGCTGGGGAAAAACTGTTTTTT.

The V gene is TRBV10-2, the J gene TRBJ2-5; D perhaps matches TRBD2 (6 bases). The CDR3 has 14 amino acids. V lost 3 bases and J 5 bases, leaving 13 bases between the germline ends. In germline, CDR1 is WSHSY, CDR2 SAAADI. CDR3 sequence reads: CASSEFAGQETQYF. In nucleotides, the CDR3 is TGCGCCAGCAGTGAATTTGCGGGGCAGGAGACCCAGTACTTC.

This clonotype was recorded many times. CDR3 region: CAISEVGQFRGRSGELFF. CDR3 DNA sequence: TGTGCCATCAGTGAAGTGGGACAGTTTCGGGGGAGATCCGGGGAGCTGTTTTTT. The chain joins TRBV10-3 to TRBJ2-2; possible D gene TRBD1, 7 bases. The CDR3 totals 18 residues. With 3 bases removed from V and 6 bases from J, the gap between germline ends came to 23 bases. Germline loops: CDR1 ENHRY, CDR2 SYGVKD.

CDR3 sequence reads: CASSFHAEQETQYF. CDR3 sequence (DNA): TGTGCCAGCAGTTTCCACGCGGAGCAAGAGACCCAGTACTTC. The rearrangement links TRBV7-8 to TRBJ2-5; D is unresolved. The CDR3 length is 14 residues. V was clipped by 6 bases and J by 2 bases, with 13 bases between them. Germline values: CDR1 SGHVS, CDR2 FQNEAQ.

This clonotype showed up many times. This sequence joins TRBV9 and TRBJ2-6; no clear D gene. V shed 3 bases and J shed 0 bases, with 10 bases lying between them. This CDR3 contains 16 residues. Looked up from germline, CDR1 is SGDLS and CDR2 is YYNGEE. The CDR3 is CASSGRYSSGANVLTF. Written as DNA, the CDR3 is TGTGCCAGCAGCGGACGTTATTCCTCTGGGGCCAACGTCCTGACTTTC.

This clonotype turned up a few times. This is likely a read error, given that the CDR3 carries no conserved phenylalanine or tryptophan at its end. No DNA is shown, since the ends of the CDR3 on it are uncertain; the CDR3 is the one TCRdb lists. The rearrangement uses TRBV7-2 and TRBJ2-7; TRBD1 was called by the table and not checked on the DNA. Germline CDR1 reads SGHTA; CDR2 reads FQGNSA. Ends included, the CDR3 has 9 residues. CDR3 region: CASSKDRGR.

This clonotype was counted a few times. The J gene is TRBJ2-7, the V gene TRBV27, with D possibly being TRBD1 (7 bases). Trimming pared 7 bases from V and 0 bases from J, leaving 16 bases between. This CDR3 region has 15 residues. CDR1 is MNHEY, CDR2 SMNVEV, per germline (reference sequence). CDR3 bases: TGTGCCAGCAAGGGGGGCAGGGGGAGCTCCTACGAGCAGTACTTC. Its protein product is CASKGGRGSSYEQYF.